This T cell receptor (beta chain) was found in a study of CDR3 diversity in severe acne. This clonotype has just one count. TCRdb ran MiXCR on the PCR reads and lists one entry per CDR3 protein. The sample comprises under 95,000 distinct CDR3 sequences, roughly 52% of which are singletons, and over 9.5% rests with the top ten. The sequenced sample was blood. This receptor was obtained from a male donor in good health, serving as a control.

Here the CDR3 reads CSAFRDTKGNYGYTF. CDR3 DNA: TGCAGTGCCTTTCGGGACACCAAAGGGAACTATGGCTACACCTTC. The chain links TRBV20-1 to TRBJ1-2, with D possibly TRBD1 on 6 matching bases. This CDR3 spans 15 amino acids. The V and J ends lost 6 bases and 2 bases respectively, with 19 bases between them. Germline V CDR1 and CDR2: DFQATT, SNEGSKA (reference sequence).